This is a list of T cell receptor beta chains from one sample in a study of T cell responses to AZD1222 COVID-19 vaccine. Repertoires were generated with immunoSEQ multiplex PCR, while TCRdb's copy carries only in-frame clones and drops some. The sample lists about 150,000 clones; more than 85% were seen once. Sequences were derived from peripheral blood, sampled on day 0 of AZD1222 vaccination. These receptors all stem from an adult in good health. Both conserved end residues are part of each CDR3. A D gene is named only where the DNA matches it firmly. Expanded clones get a size class; other rows say once, few or many, or leave the size out.

len,d_gene,abundance,v_gene,j_gene,CDR3nt,CDR3aa
16,-,-,TRBV19,TRBJ1-2,TGTGCCAGTAGTATAGAGTCCGGGACGACTACAATCGGCTACACCTTC,CASSIESGTTTIGYTF
14,-,-,TRBV6-4,TRBJ1-1,TGTGCCAGCAGTGAACCCCCGGGGAACACTGAAGCTTTCTTT,CASSEPPGNTEAFF
15,-,-,TRBV20-1,TRBJ2-1,TGCAGTGCTAGTGGTAGCGCCAACTCCTACAATGAGCAGTTCTTC,CSASGSANSYNEQFF
14,-,-,TRBV2,TRBJ1-2,TGTGCCAGCAGTGAATCGGCAGATCTCTATGGCTACACCTTC,CASSESADLYGYTF
16,TRBD2,-,TRBV27,TRBJ2-2,TGTGCCAGCAGGATACTAACTAGCGTAGGGACCGGGGAGCTGTTTTTT,CASRILTSVGTGELFF
14,TRBD1,-,TRBV6-5,TRBJ2-7,TGTGCCAGCAACAACGGACAGGGGGCGGAAGAGCAGTACTTC,CASNNGQGAEEQYF
15,-,-,TRBV6-2/TRBV6-3,TRBJ2-1,TGTGCCAGCAGTTCCCTCCGGGACACCGTCAATGAGCAGTTCTTC,CASSSLRDTVNEQFF
16,-,-,TRBV30,TRBJ2-7,TGTGCCTGGAGTGTACGTTGGGCAGGGCGGACCTACGAGCAGTACTTC,CAWSVRWAGRTYEQYF
17,-,once,TRBV19,TRBJ2-5,TGTGCCAGTAGTATAGCCGGGGACCAGGGGAGGCCAGAGACCCAGTACTTC,CASSIAGDQGRPETQYF
15,TRBD1,-,TRBV6-5,TRBJ2-7,TGTGCCAGCAGCCGGGGACAGGGCTCCCCTGCAGGGCAGTACTTC,CASSRGQGSPAGQYF
13,TRBD1,-,TRBV6-5,TRBJ1-1,TGTGCCAGCAGGGGACAGGCGTTGCTCGGGGCTTTCTTT,CASRGQALLGAFF
14,TRBD1,-,TRBV7-9,TRBJ1-5,TGTGCCAGCAGCTTAGGGACAGGGAATCAGCCCCAGCATTTT,CASSLGTGNQPQHF
14,TRBD1,-,TRBV7-9,TRBJ1-5,TGTGCCAGCAGCTCGACAGGGCAGAATCAGCCCCAGCATTTT,CASSSTGQNQPQHF
16,-,-,TRBV6-1,TRBJ2-2,TGTGCCAGCAGTGAAGGGGCAGGAGCGGAGACCGGGGAGCTGTTTTTT,CASSEGAGAETGELFF
14,TRBD2,-,TRBV28,TRBJ2-4,TGTGCCAGCACTCCGGGGGGGACTGCGGACATTCAGTACTTC,CASTPGGTADIQYF
14,-,-,TRBV3-1/TRBV3-2,TRBJ1-1,TGTGCCAGCAGCCAAGATTTAGGGTTCACTGAAGCTTTCTTT,CASSQDLGFTEAFF
11,-,-,TRBV5-6,TRBJ2-3,TGTGCCAGCAGCCGAGGGGATACGCAGTATTTT,CASSRGDTQYF
14,-,-,TRBV19,TRBJ2-1,TGTGCCAGTAGTATTGACCCGGAGGGGAATGAGCAGTTCTTC,CASSIDPEGNEQFF
13,-,once,TRBV7-8,TRBJ2-3,TGTGCCAGCGCTGGGTCTAGCACAGATACGCAGTATTTT,CASAGSSTDTQYF
14,-,-,TRBV3-1/TRBV3-2,TRBJ2-3,TGTGCCAGCAGCCAAGATTCCAACACAGATACGCAGTATTTT,CASSQDSNTDTQYF
16,TRBD1,-,TRBV30,TRBJ1-2,TGTGCCTGGAGTGGGGGCAGGACAGGGGGCAACTATGGCTACACCTTC,CAWSGGRTGGNYGYTF
15,TRBD2,-,TRBV11-2,TRBJ2-1,TGTGCCAGCAGCTTTAGCGGGAAGGTTATGGATGAGCAGTTCTTC,CASSFSGKVMDEQFF
15,TRBD1,-,TRBV6-5,TRBJ1-5,TGTGCCAGCGTGACCGGCAGGGGGAACAATCAGCCCCAGCATTTT,CASVTGRGNNQPQHF
13,TRBD2,-,TRBV27,TRBJ2-7,TGTGCCAGCCGACTAGCGGGAGGTTACGAGCAGTACTTC,CASRLAGGYEQYF
16,-,-,TRBV9,TRBJ2-3,TGTGCCAGCAGCGTAGAGGCTAGCCCTGGCACAGATACGCAGTATTTT,CASSVEASPGTDTQYF
16,-,-,TRBV18,TRBJ2-5,TGTGCCAGCTCACCACCTGGTGGGGGTCCGACTGAGACCCAGTACTTC,CASSPPGGGPTETQYF
17,TRBD2,once,TRBV27,TRBJ2-1,TGTGCCAGCAGCTCACCAGCGGGAGGGCCTTCCTACAATGAGCAGTTCTTC,CASSSPAGGPSYNEQFF
15,-,-,TRBV28,TRBJ2-5,TGTGCCAGCAGTTTAGGCCAGGGTGGTCAAGAGACCCAGTACTTC,CASSLGQGGQETQYF
15,TRBD2,-,TRBV5-4,TRBJ2-7,TGTGCCAGCAGCACAGGACTAGCGGGAGAGTACGAGCAGTACTTC,CASSTGLAGEYEQYF
15,-,-,TRBV19,TRBJ1-2,TGTGCCAGTAGTATGGTCGGCAGGGAATTGCATGGCTACACCTTC,CASSMVGRELHGYTF
15,TRBD1,-,TRBV18,TRBJ1-5,TGTGCCAGCTCACCTTTCGGGACAGGGCAACAGCCCCAGCATTTT,CASSPFGTGQQPQHF
14,-,-,TRBV20-1,TRBJ2-5,TGCAGTGCTAGTTACATAGGTGCTCAAGAGACCCAGTACTTC,CSASYIGAQETQYF
14,-,-,TRBV28,TRBJ1-2,TGTGCCAGCAGGCCTTCGAGGGGGGTCTATGGCTACACCTTC,CASRPSRGVYGYTF
17,-,-,TRBV19,TRBJ2-1,TGTGCCAGTAGTACCCAGTCCGAGAGGGGGTCGTACAATGAGCAGTTCTTC,CASSTQSERGSYNEQFF
15,TRBD1,-,TRBV7-2,TRBJ1-5,TGTGCCAGCAGCTGGATGACAGGGGGCGGTCAGCCCCAGCATTTT,CASSWMTGGGQPQHF
14,-,-,TRBV7-9,TRBJ2-3,TGTGCCAGCAGCTCTAGTAGCGGCACAGATACGCAGTATTTT,CASSSSSGTDTQYF
13,TRBD1,-,TRBV18,TRBJ1-2,TGTGCCAGCTCCCGGGACAGGGCTCGCGGCTACACCTTC,CASSRDRARGYTF
14,-,-,TRBV5-1,TRBJ1-4,TGCGCCAGCAGCCCGGGCGCAACTAATGAAAAACTGTTTTTT,CASSPGATNEKLFF
14,TRBD1,-,TRBV6-5,TRBJ2-5,TGTGCCAGCAGGGGACAGGGATGGGGAGAGACCCAGTACTTC,CASRGQGWGETQYF
17,TRBD1,once,TRBV4-2,TRBJ1-2,TGTGCCAGCAGCCAAGCCGGGACAGGGGAATGGAGCGACGGCTACACCTTC,CASSQAGTGEWSDGYTF
14,-,-,TRBV5-5,TRBJ1-1,TGTGCCAGCAGCAGTCGGACAGAGAACACTGAAGCTTTCTTT,CASSSRTENTEAFF
15,-,-,TRBV10-3,TRBJ2-1,TGTGCCATCAGTGAGCCTAGAAGCTCCTACAATGAGCAGTTCTTC,CAISEPRSSYNEQFF
13,TRBD1,-,TRBV3-1/TRBV3-2,TRBJ2-7,TGTGCCAGCAGACCGGGACAGGGCTACGAGCAGTACTTC,CASRPGQGYEQYF
14,-,-,TRBV7-9,TRBJ2-1,TGTGCCAGCAGCGCCCCCGGGGGTGATAGTGAGCAGTTCTTC,CASSAPGGDSEQFF
13,-,-,TRBV12-3/TRBV12-4,TRBJ1-5,TGTGCCAGCAGTACTGGACACAATCAGCCCCAGCATTTT,CASSTGHNQPQHF
16,-,-,TRBV7-9,TRBJ1-4,TGTGCCAGCAGCCCCCCGAGGACAGAAGATAATGAAAAACTGTTTTTT,CASSPPRTEDNEKLFF
11,-,-,TRBV30,TRBJ2-1,TGTGCCTGGAGTGTACAAAGCGAGCAGTTCTTC,CAWSVQSEQFF
14,TRBD1,-,TRBV5-6,TRBJ2-7,TGTGCCAGCAGCCCCGGGACAGTATCCTACGAGCAGTACTTC,CASSPGTVSYEQYF
15,-,-,TRBV27,TRBJ1-1,TGTGCCAGCAGTCCTCGACAGGAACCGAACACTGAAGCTTTCTTT,CASSPRQEPNTEAFF
16,-,-,TRBV25-1,TRBJ1-4,TGTGCCAGCAGTGAGGGCAGGCGTTCGACTAATGAAAAACTGTTTTTT,CASSEGRRSTNEKLFF
15,TRBD1,-,TRBV6-5,TRBJ2-1,TGTGCCACCGACAGGGCGCCCATCTCCTACAATGAGCAGTTCTTC,CATDRAPISYNEQFF
17,TRBD2,-,TRBV7-8,TRBJ2-2,TGTGCCAGCAGCTTAGTCATAGGACTAGGCACTACCGGGGAGCTGTTTTTT,CASSLVIGLGTTGELFF
14,-,-,TRBV3-1/TRBV3-2,TRBJ2-7,TGTGCCAGCAGCCATGAAAGCGTATCCTACGAGCAGTACTTC,CASSHESVSYEQYF
12,TRBD1,-,TRBV12-3/TRBV12-4,TRBJ2-7,TGTGCCAGCAGTCCCTACAGGGGCGAGCAGTACTTC,CASSPYRGEQYF